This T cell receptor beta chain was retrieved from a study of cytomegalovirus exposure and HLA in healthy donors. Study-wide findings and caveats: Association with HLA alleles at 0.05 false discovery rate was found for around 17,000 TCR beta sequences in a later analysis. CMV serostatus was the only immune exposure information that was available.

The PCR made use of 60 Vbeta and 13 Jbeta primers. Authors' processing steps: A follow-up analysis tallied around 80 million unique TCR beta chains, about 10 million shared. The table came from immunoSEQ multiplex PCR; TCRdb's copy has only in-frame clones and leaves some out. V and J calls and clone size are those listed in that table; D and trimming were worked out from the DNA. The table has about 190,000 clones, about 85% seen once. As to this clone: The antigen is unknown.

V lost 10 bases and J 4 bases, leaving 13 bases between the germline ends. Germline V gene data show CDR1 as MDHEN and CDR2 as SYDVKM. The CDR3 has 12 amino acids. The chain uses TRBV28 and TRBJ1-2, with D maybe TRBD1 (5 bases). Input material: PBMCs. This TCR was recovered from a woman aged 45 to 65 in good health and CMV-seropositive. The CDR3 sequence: CANSETGYGYTF. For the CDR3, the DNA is TGTGCCAACTCAGAAACAGGCTATGGCTACACCTTC.